The 25 T cell receptor beta chains given below trace back to one sample, sequenced in a study of shared clonotypes between healthy human individuals. Assay used: immunoSEQ multiplex PCR; TCRdb lists only in-frame clones, some missing. The sample yields some 2,400,000 clones, about 94% seen once. The sample taken for sequencing was naive CD4+ T cells sorted from blood. Subset here: CD45RA+ positively selected. The receptors come from a man between 18 and 29 years old in good health.

V and J are TRBV7-8 and TRBJ2-7; the match to TRBD2 covers 9 bases. In germline, CDR1 is SGHVS, CDR2 FQNEAQ. The CDR3 totals 16 residues. Losses at the gene ends were 4 bases for V and 2 bases for J; bases not matched to a gene: 9. The DNA of the CDR3 is TGTGCCAGCAGCTACGGAAGGGCTAGCGGGACCTACGAGCAGTACTTC. This gives the protein CASSYGRASGTYEQYF.

The V and J genes are TRBV4-2 and TRBJ2-1; 10 positions match TRBD2. There are 17 residues in the CDR3. Germline CDR1 reads LGHNA; CDR2 reads YNFKEQ. J gave up 2 bases and V 3 bases, and 7 bases lay outside the gene matches. The CDR3 DNA sequence: TGTGCCAGCAGCCAGACAGGAGCGGGGGGGCCCTACAATGAGCAGTTCTTC. Residues: CASSQTGAGGPYNEQFF.

The rearrangement uses TRBV30 and TRBJ1-1, with a tentative D call TRBD1 (5 bases). V was cut by 7 bases and J by 3 bases, with 12 bases left in between. Germline lookup yields CDR1 GTSNPN and CDR2 SVGIG (reference sequence). The CDR3 is 12 residues long. The CDR3 bases are TGTGCCTCGGGTTGGGGGTACACTGAAGCTTTCTTT. This translates into CASGWGYTEAFF.

V is TRBV18 and J is TRBJ2-1; TRBD2 aligns across 10 bases. The V gene end was trimmed by 2 bases and the J gene end by 8 bases; junction bases not matched to a gene: 6. Germline loops: CDR1 KGHSH, CDR2 LQKENI. The CDR3 totals 15 residues. The CDR3 DNA is TGTGCCAGCTCACCAACCCTAGCGGGAGAAGATGAGCAGTTCTTC. Protein: CASSPTLAGEDEQFF.

The gene calls are TRBV19 and TRBJ1-6; 7 nucleotides match TRBD1. Germline V gives CDR1 LNHDA, CDR2 SQIVND (reference sequence). The length of the CDR3 is 14 residues. V trimming: 4 bases; J trimming: 13 bases; junction bases outside the gene matches: 10. CDR3 loop: CASSSGTVNHPLHF. The CDR3 DNA reads TGTGCCAGTAGTAGCGGGACAGTTAATCATCCCCTCCACTTT.

With regard to this clone: In the same sample, other DNA sequences code for this CDR3. The chain links TRBV11-2 to TRBJ2-5, with a tentative D call TRBD2 (5 bases). V dropped 3 bases and J dropped 5 bases, with 10 bases sitting between them. CDR3 size: 13 residues. Germline lookup yields CDR1 SGHAT and CDR2 FQNNGV. The DNA of the CDR3 is TGTGCCAGCAGCTTTGGAGGTCGGGAGACCCAGTACTTC. As protein: CASSFGGRETQYF.

The V gene is TRBV10-3, the J gene TRBJ2-5, with D possibly being TRBD2 (6 bases). The CDR3 contains 13 residues. V was shortened by 4 bases and J by 5 bases, with 11 bases between the two germline ends. CDR1 is ENHRY, CDR2 SYGVKD, per germline. CDR3: CAISAGDGETQYF. Written as DNA, the CDR3 is TGTGCCATCAGTGCGGGGGACGGGGAGACCCAGTACTTC.

In the case of this clone: The sample holds other DNA sequences that translate to the same CDR3. This sequence joins TRBV5-1 and TRBJ2-5, with TRBD1 matching over 11 bases. CDR1 is SGHRS and CDR2 is YFSETQ in the germline V gene. The CDR3 extends over 15 amino acids. The ends lost 2 bases at V and 1 base at J; junction bases unmatched: 1. Written as DNA, the CDR3 is TGCGCCAGCAGCTTCGGGACAGGGGGCCAAGAGACCCAGTACTTC. Translation: CASSFGTGGQETQYF.

The chain uses TRBV10-3 and TRBJ1-2; weak D call: TRBD1 (5 bases). The CDR3 has 12 residues. Deletions cut 7 bases from V and 7 bases from J, with 13 bases between. CDR1 is ENHRY, CDR2 SYGVKD, per germline. The CDR3 spells CAINRDRGGYTF. CDR3 coding DNA: TGTGCCATCAACCGGGACCGCGGTGGCTACACCTTC.

This clone was seen once. This chain uses TRBV25-1 with TRBJ2-7; 8 bases map to TRBD1. J gave up 7 bases and V 1 base, and 9 bases lay outside the gene matches. The CDR3 is made up of 15 amino acids. Germline-derived CDR1 and CDR2 are MGHDK and SYGVNS. The CDR3 sequence: CASSEFGTGLGEQYF. The CDR3 DNA follows: TGTGCCAGCAGTGAATTTGGGACAGGACTTGGGGAGCAGTACTTC.

The chain is built from TRBV18 and TRBJ1-5; TRBD1 matches at 8 bases. This CDR3 region has 13 residues. J gave up 8 bases and V 3 bases, and 3 bases lay outside the gene matches. CDR1 is KGHSH and CDR2 is LQKENI in the germline V gene. The CDR3 here is CASSPGQVEPQHF. The DNA of the CDR3 is TGTGCCAGCTCACCGGGACAGGTGGAGCCCCAGCATTTT. Combining the CDR3 with reference TRBV18 and TRBJ1-5 gives the whole variable domain NAGVMQNPRHLVRRRGQEARLRCSPMKGHSHVYWYRQLPEEGLKFMVYLQKENIIDESGMPKERFSAEFPKEGPSILRIQQVVRGDSAAYFCASSPGQVEPQHFGDGTRLSIL.

This clone was seen a single time. CDR3 coding DNA: TGTGCCAGCAGTAGAGGGGGACAACGCAATGAGCAGTTCTTC. It codes for CASSRGGQRNEQFF. The chain is built from TRBV28 and TRBJ2-1, with D tentatively TRBD1 (6 bases). V gave up 5 bases and J gave up 6 bases, with 14 bases separating them. The CDR3 contains 14 residues. The germline gives CDR1 MDHEN, CDR2 SYDVKM.

The J gene is TRBJ1-3, the V gene TRBV30; D gene uncertain. With 0 bases removed from V and 3 bases from J, the gap between germline ends came to 15 bases. Germline values: CDR1 GTSNPN, CDR2 SVGIG (reference sequence). This CDR3 region has 16 residues. The CDR3 here is CAWSVLEGLGGNTIYF. The CDR3 region has the DNA TGTGCCTGGAGTGTATTGGAGGGTTTGGGTGGAAACACCATATATTTT.

This chain links TRBV4-1 with TRBJ1-4, with TRBD1 as a possible D gene (5 bases). Germline V gene lookup returns CDR1 MGHRA and CDR2 YSYEKL. The CDR3 extends over 18 amino acids. Deletions cut 3 bases from V and 4 bases from J, with 21 bases between. CDR3 sequence (DNA): TGCGCCAGCAGCCAGTCTCCGGGACTCGGTGGGGTTAATGAAAAACTGTTTTTT. Protein product: CASSQSPGLGGVNEKLFF.

The rearrangement links TRBV28 to TRBJ1-5; no clear D. Germline-derived CDR1 and CDR2 are MDHEN and SYDVKM. The CDR3 length is 12 residues. V lost 6 bases to trimming and J lost 0 bases, with 3 bases between them. The CDR3 region is CASRYSNQPQHF. In DNA, the CDR3 is TGTGCCAGCAGGTATAGCAATCAGCCCCAGCATTTT.

The rearrangement joins TRBV4-2 to TRBJ1-6; TRBD1 might be the D (5 bases). The length of the CDR3 is 13 residues. Germline CDR1 reads LGHNA; CDR2 reads YNFKEQ. Trimming removed 1 base from V and 10 bases from J, with 8 bases in between. The CDR3 loop is CASSQGGNSPLHF. The CDR3, as DNA: TGTGCCAGCAGCCAAGGGGGGAACTCACCCCTCCACTTT.

This clone was observed once. Other DNA sequences of this sample code for an identical CDR3. The gene calls are TRBV10-3 and TRBJ1-2, with D possibly being TRBD1 (5 bases). This CDR3 has 13 residues. The germline CDR1 and CDR2 sequences are ENHRY and SYGVKD. Trimming removed 6 bases at V and 3 bases at J, with 11 bases between. CDR3 sequence (DNA): TGTGCCATCAGGGACGGGGGGGACTATGGCTACACCTTC. This sequence encodes CAIRDGGDYGYTF.

This chain joins TRBV10-2 and TRBJ1-1; D not resolved. The CDR3 spans 15 residues. V lost 4 bases and J 5 bases, leaving 17 bases between the germline ends. Germline V CDR1 and CDR2: WSHSY, SAAADI. In DNA form, the CDR3 reads TGCGCCAGCAGTGCTATGACTGCTTTAAGGACTGAAGCTTTCTTT. Translating it yields CASSAMTALRTEAFF.

The chain employs TRBV5-8 and TRBJ1-4, with a possible D match to TRBD1 (5 bases). The CDR3 has 16 amino acids. Trimming removed 0 bases at V and 4 bases at J, with 13 bases between. From germline, CDR1 is SGHTS and CDR2 YDEGEE. CDR3: CASSLAGGAINEKLFF. CDR3 DNA sequence: TGTGCCAGCAGCTTGGCGGGCGGGGCGATTAATGAAAAACTGTTTTTT.

CDR3 sequence (DNA): TGCGCCAGCAGTCGCCGACAGAGAGCATCCTACAATGAGCAGTTCTTC. Translating it yields CASSRRQRASYNEQFF. V usage is TRBV23-1 and J usage is TRBJ2-1; tentative D call: TRBD1 (5 bases). TRBV23-1 is designated an ORF whose function remains uncertain. Trimming shortened V by 4 bases and J by 1 base, and 14 bases separated the two germline ends. This CDR3 has 16 amino acids.

The V gene is TRBV2, the J gene TRBJ2-3; 8 nucleotides line up with TRBD2. The J segment lost 2 bases and the V segment lost 4 bases, leaving 8 bases of the junction unmatched. The germline V gene has CDR1 SNHLY and CDR2 FYNNEI. This CDR3 is built from 16 residues. In DNA form, the CDR3 reads TGTGCCAGCAGTGGAAGCGGGGGAAAGCCCACAGATACGCAGTATTTT. It is translated as CASSGSGGKPTDTQYF. The full variable domain, its missing parts supplied by reference TRBV2 and TRBJ2-3, is EPEVTQTPSHQVTQMGQEVILRCVPISNHLYFYWYRQILGQKVEFLVSFYNNEISEKSEIFDDQFSVERPDGSNFTLKIRSTKLEDSAMYFCASSGSGGKPTDTQYFGPGTRLTVL.

The chain joins TRBV5-1 to TRBJ2-7, with D tentatively TRBD2 (6 bases). V lost 1 base and J 1 base, leaving 21 bases between the germline ends. The CDR3 totals 18 residues. Germline V lookup: CDR1 SGHRS, CDR2 YFSETQ. This chain's CDR3 is CASSLPSSPGGSSYEQYF. The CDR3 bases are TGCGCCAGCAGCTTGCCCTCCTCGCCCGGGGGATCTTCCTACGAGCAGTACTTC.

This chain joins TRBV6-1 and TRBJ2-7; 14 positions agree with TRBD2. The CDR3 totals 18 residues. The trim removed 4 bases at V and 1 base at J, leaving 9 bases unmatched. Germline CDR1 is MNHNS and CDR2 is SASEGT. DNA of the CDR3: TGTGCCAGCAGTGGATTTCCGGGACTAGCGGGGGTTTCCTACGAGCAGTACTTC. Its translation: CASSGFPGLAGVSYEQYF.

The rearrangement links TRBV10-1 to TRBJ2-2; no clear D gene. Trimming shortened V by 3 bases and J by 0 bases, and 8 bases separated the two germline ends. The CDR3 covers 15 residues. CDR1 is WNHNN, CDR2 SYGVQD, per germline (reference sequence). CDR3: CASSDRAANTGELFF. The DNA for the CDR3 is TGCGCCAGCAGTGATAGGGCAGCGAACACCGGGGAGCTGTTTTTT.

A remark on this clone: Other nucleotide sequences from this sample produce the same CDR3. This chain uses TRBV28 with TRBJ2-7, with 9 bases matching TRBD1. The junction had 2 bases not matched to a gene; V was cut back by 3 bases and J by 2 bases. In germline, CDR1 is MDHEN, CDR2 SYDVKM. This CDR3 has 14 residues. The CDR3 loop reads CASSLTGGPYEQYF. CDR3 DNA sequence: TGTGCCAGCAGTTTGACAGGGGGTCCCTACGAGCAGTACTTC.